The clone carrying this T cell receptor beta chain has only a few counts. This sample stems from a study of T-cell reconstitution after alpha-beta-depleted transplantation in children. Preparation of the TCRbeta library was carried out with unique molecular identifiers. Via MiXCR, TCRdb re-called the PCR reads, giving one row per CDR3 protein. The profile shows about 610,000 distinct CDR3 sequences, about 10% of them singletons. CDR1 SQVTM and CDR2 ANQGSEA come from the germline V gene. The junction had 4 bases not matched to a gene; V was cut back by 5 bases and J by 6 bases. The CDR3 is 12 amino acids.

The sample in question was PBMCs from the stem cell graft donor, obtained from the stem cell graft. V usage is TRBV29-1 and J usage is TRBJ2-1; 7 positions match TRBD2. This TCR came from a human donor who donated a stem cell graft to a child with acute myeloid leukemia. The CDR3 here is CSVSRGSNEQFF. CDR3 nucleotides: TGCAGCGTTAGTCGCGGGAGCAATGAGCAGTTCTTC.